This TCR beta chain comes out of a study of blood T cell repertoires in COVID-19. Study-level information: Spain, Italy and the United States supplied samples that represented acute and convalescent COVID-19. From T cells, B-cell-depleted T cells, or PBMCs came the material, which was cDNA or gDNA.

CDR1 is SGHDT and CDR2 is YYEEEE in the germline V gene. The CDR3 runs 16 residues. The V gene end was trimmed by 2 bases and the J gene end by 4 bases; junction bases not matched to a gene: 7. In the original workflow: Amplification of reference gene primers was used by the study to estimate nucleated cell counts. Using immunoSEQ multiplex PCR, the repertoire was profiled, and TCRdb retains in-frame clones only, with some absent. For V, J and clone size, that table is used; D and trimming come from the DNA. The sample holds 220,000 or so clones, less than 90% seen once. The receptor was isolated from an older woman who had recovered from COVID-19. Material: peripheral blood. V and J are TRBV5-6 and TRBJ2-3; TRBD2 matches at 10 bases. The CDR3 reads CASSLLAGGQADTQYF. In DNA, the CDR3 is TGTGCCAGCAGCTTATTAGCGGGGGGCCAGGCAGATACGCAGTATTTT.